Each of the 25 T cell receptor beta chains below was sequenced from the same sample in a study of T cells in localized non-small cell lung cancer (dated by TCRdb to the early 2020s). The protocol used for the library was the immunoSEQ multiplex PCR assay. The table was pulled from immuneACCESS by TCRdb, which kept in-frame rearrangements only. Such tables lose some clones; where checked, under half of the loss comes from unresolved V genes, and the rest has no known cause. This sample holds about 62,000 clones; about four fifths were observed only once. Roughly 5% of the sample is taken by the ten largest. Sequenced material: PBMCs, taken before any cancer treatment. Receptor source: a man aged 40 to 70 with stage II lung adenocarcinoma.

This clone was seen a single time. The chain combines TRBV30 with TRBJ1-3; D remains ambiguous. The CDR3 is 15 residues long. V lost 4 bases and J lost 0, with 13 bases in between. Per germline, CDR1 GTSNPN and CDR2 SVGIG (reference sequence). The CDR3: CAWTWAGSSGNTIYF. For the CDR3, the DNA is TGTGCCTGGACTTGGGCAGGTTCCTCTGGAAACACCATATATTTT.

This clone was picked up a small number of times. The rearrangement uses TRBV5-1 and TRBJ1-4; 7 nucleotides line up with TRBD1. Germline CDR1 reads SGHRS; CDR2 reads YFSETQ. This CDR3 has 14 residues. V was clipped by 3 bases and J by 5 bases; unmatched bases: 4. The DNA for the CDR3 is TGCGCCAGCAGCTCGGGACAGAAGAATGAAAAACTGTTTTTT. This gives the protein CASSSGQKNEKLFF.

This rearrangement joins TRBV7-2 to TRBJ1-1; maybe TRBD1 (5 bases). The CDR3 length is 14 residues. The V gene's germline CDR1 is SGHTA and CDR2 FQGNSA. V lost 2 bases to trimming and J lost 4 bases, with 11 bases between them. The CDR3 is CASSLRGWGTEAFF. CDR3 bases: TGTGCCAGCAGCTTACGGGGGTGGGGCACTGAAGCTTTCTTT.

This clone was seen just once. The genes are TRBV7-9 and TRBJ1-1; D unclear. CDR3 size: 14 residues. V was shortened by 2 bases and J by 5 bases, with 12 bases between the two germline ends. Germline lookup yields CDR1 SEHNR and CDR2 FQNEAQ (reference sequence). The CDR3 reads CASSLPIEATEAFF. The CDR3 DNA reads TGTGCCAGCAGCTTACCCATAGAGGCGACTGAAGCTTTCTTT.

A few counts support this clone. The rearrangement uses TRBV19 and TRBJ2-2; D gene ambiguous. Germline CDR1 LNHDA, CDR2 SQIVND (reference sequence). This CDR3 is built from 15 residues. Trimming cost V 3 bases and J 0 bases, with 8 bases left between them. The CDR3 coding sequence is TGTGCCAGTAGTATTCCCCCTTCGAACACCGGGGAGCTGTTTTTT. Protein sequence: CASSIPPSNTGELFF.

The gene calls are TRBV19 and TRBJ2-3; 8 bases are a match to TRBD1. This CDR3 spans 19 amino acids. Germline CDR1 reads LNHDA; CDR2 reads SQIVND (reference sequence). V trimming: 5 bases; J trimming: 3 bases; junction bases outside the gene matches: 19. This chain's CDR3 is CASSLQGPSTGAGTDTQYF. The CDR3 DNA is TGTGCCAGTAGTCTCCAAGGGCCTTCGACAGGGGCTGGGACAGATACGCAGTATTTT.

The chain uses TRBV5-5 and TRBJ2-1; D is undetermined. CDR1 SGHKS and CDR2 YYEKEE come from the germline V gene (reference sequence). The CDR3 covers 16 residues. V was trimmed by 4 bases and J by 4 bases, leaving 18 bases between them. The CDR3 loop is CASSQSAGVGYNEQFF. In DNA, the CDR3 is TGTGCCAGCAGCCAAAGTGCAGGAGTAGGTTACAATGAGCAGTTCTTC.

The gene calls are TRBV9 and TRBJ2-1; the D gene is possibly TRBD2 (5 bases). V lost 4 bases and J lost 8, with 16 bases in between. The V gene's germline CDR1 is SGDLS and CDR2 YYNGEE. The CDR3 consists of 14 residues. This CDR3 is CASSPSDGIDEQFF. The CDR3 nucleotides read TGTGCCAGCAGCCCCTCTGACGGGATTGATGAGCAGTTCTTC.

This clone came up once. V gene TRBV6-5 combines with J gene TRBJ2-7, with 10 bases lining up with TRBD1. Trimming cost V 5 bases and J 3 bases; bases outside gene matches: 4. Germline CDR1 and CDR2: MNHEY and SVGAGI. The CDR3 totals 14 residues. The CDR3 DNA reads TGTGCCAGCAGTCGCGGGACAGGGGTCTACGAGCAGTACTTC. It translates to CASSRGTGVYEQYF.

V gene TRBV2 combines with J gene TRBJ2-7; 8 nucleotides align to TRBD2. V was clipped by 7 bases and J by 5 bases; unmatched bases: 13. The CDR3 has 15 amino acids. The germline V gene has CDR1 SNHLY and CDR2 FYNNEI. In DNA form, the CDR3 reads TGTGCCAGCACGGGGGGAGCGGGAGCGATGAACGAGCAGTACTTC. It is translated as CASTGGAGAMNEQYF. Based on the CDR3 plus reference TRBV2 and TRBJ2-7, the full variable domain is EPEVTQTPSHQVTQMGQEVILRCVPISNHLYFYWYRQILGQKVEFLVSFYNNEISEKSEIFDDQFSVERPDGSNFTLKIRSTKLEDSAMYFCASTGGAGAMNEQYFGPGTRLTVT.

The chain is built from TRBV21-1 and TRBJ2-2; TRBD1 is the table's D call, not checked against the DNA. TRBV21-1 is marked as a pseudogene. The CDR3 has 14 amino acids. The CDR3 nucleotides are TGTGCCAGCAGCCCTCAGGGGAACACCGGGGAGCTGTTTTTT. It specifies CASSPQGNTGELFF.

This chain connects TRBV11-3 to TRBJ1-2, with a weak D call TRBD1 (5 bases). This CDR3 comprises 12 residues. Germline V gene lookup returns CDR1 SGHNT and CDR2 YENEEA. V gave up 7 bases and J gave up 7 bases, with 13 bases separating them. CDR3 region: CASKRGGAGYTF. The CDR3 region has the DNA TGTGCCAGCAAGCGGGGAGGGGCTGGCTACACCTTC.

CDR3 amino acids: CASSEAGLGTGANVLTF. As DNA, the CDR3 is TGTGCCAGCAGTGAAGCGGGACTAGGAACTGGGGCCAACGTCCTGACTTTC. V usage is TRBV2 and J usage is TRBJ2-6; 8 bases fit TRBD2. Germline CDR1 is SNHLY and CDR2 is FYNNEI. The CDR3 has 17 amino acids. V lost 0 bases, J lost 2 bases, and 3 bases stayed unmatched.

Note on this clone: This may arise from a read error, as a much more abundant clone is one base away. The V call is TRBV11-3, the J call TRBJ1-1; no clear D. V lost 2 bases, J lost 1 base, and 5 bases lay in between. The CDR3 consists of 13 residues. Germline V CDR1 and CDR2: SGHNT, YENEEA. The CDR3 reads CASSLKQNTEAFF. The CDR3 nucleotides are TGTGCCAGCAGCTTAAAACAGAACACTGAAGCTTTCTTT.

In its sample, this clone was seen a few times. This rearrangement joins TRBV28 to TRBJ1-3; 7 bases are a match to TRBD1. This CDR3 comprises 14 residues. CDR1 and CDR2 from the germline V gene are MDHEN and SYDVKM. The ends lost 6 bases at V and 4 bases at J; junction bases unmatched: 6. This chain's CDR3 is CASSKGARGNTIYF. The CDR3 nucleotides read TGTGCCAGCAGCAAGGGGGCGAGGGGAAACACCATATATTTT.

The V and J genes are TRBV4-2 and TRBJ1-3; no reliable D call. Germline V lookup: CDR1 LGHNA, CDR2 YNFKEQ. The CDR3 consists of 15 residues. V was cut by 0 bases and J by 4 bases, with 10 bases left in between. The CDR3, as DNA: TGTGCCAGCAGCCAAGACTCCGCCGGAGGAAACACCATATATTTT. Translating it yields CASSQDSAGGNTIYF.

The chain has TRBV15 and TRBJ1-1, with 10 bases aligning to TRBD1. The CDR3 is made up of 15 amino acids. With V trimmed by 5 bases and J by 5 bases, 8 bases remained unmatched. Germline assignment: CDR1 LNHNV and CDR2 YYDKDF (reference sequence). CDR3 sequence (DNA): TGTGCCACCAGCCCCCGGACAGGGGGAGGAACTGAAGCTTTCTTT. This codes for CATSPRTGGGTEAFF.

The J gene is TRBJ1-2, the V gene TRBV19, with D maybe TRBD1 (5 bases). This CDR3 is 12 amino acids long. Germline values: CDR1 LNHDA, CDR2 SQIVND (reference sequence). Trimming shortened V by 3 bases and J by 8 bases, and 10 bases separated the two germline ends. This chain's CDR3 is CASSMVGDGYTF. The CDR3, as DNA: TGTGCCAGTAGTATGGTGGGGGACGGCTACACCTTC.

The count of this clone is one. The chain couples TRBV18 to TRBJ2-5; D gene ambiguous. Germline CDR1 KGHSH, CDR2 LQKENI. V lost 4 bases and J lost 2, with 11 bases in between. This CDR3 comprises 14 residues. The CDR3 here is CASSRGPTQETQYF. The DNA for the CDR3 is TGTGCCAGCTCACGGGGTCCGACACAAGAGACCCAGTACTTC.

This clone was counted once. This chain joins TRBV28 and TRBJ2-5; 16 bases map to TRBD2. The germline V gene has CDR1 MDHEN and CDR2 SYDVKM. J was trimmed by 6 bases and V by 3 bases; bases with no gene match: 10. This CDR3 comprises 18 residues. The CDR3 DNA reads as TGTGCCAGCAGTTTGAGGGGACTAGCGGGAGGGGGGAAGCAGACCCAGTACTTC. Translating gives CASSLRGLAGGGKQTQYF.

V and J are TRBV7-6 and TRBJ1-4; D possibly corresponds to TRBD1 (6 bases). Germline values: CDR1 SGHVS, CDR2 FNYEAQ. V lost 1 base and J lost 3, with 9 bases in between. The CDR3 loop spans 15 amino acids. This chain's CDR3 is CASSLEGDANEKLFF. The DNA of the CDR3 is TGTGCCAGCAGCTTAGAGGGGGACGCTAATGAAAAACTGTTTTTT.

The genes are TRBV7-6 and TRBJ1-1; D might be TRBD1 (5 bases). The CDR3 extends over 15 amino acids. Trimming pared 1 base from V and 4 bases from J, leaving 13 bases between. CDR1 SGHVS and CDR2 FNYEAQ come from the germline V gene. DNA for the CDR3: TGTGCCAGCAGCTTAGGAGTGGGGCGGGTCACTGAAGCTTTCTTT. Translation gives CASSLGVGRVTEAFF.

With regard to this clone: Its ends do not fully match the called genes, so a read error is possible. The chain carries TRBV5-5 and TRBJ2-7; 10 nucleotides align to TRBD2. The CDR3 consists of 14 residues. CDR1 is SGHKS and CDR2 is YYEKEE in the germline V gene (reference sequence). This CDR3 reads CASRINLAGEAENF. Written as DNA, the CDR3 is TGTGCCAGCAGAATTAATCTAGCGGGGGAAGCCGAGAACTTC.

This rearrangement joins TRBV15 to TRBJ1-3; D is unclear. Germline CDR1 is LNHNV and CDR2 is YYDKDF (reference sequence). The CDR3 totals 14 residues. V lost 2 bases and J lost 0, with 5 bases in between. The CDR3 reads CATSRQVSGNTIYF. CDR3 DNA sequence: TGTGCCACCAGCAGACAGGTCTCTGGAAACACCATATATTTT.

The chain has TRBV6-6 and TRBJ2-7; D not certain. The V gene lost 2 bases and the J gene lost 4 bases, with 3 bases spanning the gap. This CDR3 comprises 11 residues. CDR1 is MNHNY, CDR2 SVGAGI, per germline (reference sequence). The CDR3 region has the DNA TGTGCCAGCAGTTACAGGTACGAGCAGTACTTC. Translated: CASSYRYEQYF.